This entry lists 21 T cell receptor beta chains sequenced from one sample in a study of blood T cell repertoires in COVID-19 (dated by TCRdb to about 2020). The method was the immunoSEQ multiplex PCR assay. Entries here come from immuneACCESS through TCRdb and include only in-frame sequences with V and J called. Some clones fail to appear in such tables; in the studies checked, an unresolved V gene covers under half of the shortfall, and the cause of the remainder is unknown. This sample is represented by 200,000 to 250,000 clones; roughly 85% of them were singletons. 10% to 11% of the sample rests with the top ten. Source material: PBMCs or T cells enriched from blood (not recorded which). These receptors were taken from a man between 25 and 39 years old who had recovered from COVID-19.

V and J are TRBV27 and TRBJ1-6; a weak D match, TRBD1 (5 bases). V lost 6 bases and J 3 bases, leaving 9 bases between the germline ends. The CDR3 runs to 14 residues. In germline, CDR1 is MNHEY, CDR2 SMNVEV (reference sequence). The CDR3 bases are TGTGCCAGCAGCGCAGGGTACTATAATTCACCCCTCCACTTT. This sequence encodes CASSAGYYNSPLHF.

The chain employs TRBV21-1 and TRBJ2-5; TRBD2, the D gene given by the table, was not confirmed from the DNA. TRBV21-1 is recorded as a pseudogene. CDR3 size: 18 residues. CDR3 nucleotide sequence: TGTGCCAGCAGCCCTCGGGGGGGCGGGAGTGGGGTTAAAGGGACCCAGTACTTC. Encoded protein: CASSPRGGGSGVKGTQYF.

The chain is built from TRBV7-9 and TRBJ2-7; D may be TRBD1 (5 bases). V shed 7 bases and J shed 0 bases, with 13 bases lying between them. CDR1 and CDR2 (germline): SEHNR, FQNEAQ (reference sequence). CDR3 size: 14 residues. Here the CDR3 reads CASTYFDSSYEQYF. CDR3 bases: TGTGCCAGCACCTATTTCGACAGCTCCTACGAGCAGTACTTC.

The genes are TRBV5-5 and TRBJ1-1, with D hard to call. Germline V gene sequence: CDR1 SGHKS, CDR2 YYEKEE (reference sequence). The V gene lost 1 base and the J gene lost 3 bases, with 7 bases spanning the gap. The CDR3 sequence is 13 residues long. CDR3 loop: CASSLRRDTEAFF. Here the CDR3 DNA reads TGTGCCAGCAGCTTGCGGCGGGACACTGAAGCTTTCTTT. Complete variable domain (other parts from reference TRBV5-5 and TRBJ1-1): DAGVTQSPTHLIKTRGQQVTLRCSPISGHKSVSWYQQVLGQGPQFIFQYYEKEERGRGNFPDRFSARQFPNYSSELNVNALLLGDSALYLCASSLRRDTEAFFGQGTRLTVV.

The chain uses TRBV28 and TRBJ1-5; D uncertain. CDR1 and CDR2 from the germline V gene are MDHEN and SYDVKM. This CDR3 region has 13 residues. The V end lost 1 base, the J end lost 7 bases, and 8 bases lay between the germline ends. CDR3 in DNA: TGTGCCAGCAGTTTATTATTAGAGCAGCCCCAGCATTTT. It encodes CASSLLLEQPQHF. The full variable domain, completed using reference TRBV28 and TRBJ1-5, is DVKVTQSSRYLVKRTGEKVFLECVQDMDHENMFWYRQDPGLGLRLIYFSYDVKMKEKGDIPEGYSVSREKKERFSLILESASTNQTSMYLCASSLLLEQPQHFGDGTRLSIL.

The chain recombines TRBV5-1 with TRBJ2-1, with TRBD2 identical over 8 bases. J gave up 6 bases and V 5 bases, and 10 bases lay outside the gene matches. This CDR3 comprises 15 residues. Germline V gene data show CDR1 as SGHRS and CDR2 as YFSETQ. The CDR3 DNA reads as TGCGCCAGCAGTTTTACCCCTGGGACTAGCAATGAGCAGTTCTTC. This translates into CASSFTPGTSNEQFF.

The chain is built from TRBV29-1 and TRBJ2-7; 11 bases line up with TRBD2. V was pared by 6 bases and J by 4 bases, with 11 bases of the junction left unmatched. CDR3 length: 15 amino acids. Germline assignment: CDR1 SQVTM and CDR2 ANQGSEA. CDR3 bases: TGCAGCGTGCTACTAGCGGGAGATGAGTTGTACGAGCAGTACTTC. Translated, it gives CSVLLAGDELYEQYF.

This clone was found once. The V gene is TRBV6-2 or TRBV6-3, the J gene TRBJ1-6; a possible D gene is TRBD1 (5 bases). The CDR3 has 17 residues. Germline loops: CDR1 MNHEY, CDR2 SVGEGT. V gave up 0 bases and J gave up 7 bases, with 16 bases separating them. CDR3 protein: CASSYSRQGTTNSPLHF. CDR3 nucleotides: TGTGCCAGCAGTTACTCGAGGCAGGGAACAACCAATTCACCCCTCCACTTT.

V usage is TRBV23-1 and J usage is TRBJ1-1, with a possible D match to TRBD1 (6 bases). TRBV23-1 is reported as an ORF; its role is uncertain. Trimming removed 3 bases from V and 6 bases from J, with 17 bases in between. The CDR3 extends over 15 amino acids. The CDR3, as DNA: TGCGCCAGCAGTCACTTCGGACCGGGGGGGCCTGAAGCTTTCTTT. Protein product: CASSHFGPGGPEAFF.

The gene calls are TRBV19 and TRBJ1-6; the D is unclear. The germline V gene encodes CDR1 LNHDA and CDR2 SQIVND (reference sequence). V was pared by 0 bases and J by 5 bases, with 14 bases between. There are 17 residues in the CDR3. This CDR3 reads CASSIDVVTRHNSPLHF. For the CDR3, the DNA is TGTGCCAGTAGTATAGATGTGGTGACAAGACATAATTCACCCCTCCACTTT.

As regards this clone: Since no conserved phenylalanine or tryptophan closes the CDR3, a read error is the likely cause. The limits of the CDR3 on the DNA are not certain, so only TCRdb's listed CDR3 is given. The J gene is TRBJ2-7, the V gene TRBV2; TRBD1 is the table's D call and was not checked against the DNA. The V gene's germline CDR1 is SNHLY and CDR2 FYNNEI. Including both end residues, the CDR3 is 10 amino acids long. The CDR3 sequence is CASSEPDRVL.

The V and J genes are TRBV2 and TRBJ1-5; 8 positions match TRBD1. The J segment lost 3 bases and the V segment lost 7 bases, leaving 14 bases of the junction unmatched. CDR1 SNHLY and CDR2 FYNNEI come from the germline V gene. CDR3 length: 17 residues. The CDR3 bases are TGTGCCAGCAACCGAGGACAGGGTAGATGGGTCAATCAGCCCCAGCATTTT. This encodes CASNRGQGRWVNQPQHF.

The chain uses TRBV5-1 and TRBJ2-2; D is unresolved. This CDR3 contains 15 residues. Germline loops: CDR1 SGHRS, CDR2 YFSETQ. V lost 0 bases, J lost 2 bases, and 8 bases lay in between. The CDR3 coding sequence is TGCGCCAGCAGCTTGGCAGGTGGCAACACCGGGGAGCTGTTTTTT. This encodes CASSLAGGNTGELFF.

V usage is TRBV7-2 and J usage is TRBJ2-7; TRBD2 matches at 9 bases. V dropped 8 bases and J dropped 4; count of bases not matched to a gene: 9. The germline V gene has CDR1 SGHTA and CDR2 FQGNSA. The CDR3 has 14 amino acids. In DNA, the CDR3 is TGTGCCAGCGCCACTCTAGCGGGACGGTACGAGCAGTACTTC. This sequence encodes CASATLAGRYEQYF.

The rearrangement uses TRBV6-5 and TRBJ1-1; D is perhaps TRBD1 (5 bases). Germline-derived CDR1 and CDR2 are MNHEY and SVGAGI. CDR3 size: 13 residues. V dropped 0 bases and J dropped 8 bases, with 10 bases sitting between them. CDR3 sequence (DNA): TGTGCCAGCAGTTACTCTCCAGGGTCCGAAGCTTTCTTT. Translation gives CASSYSPGSEAFF.

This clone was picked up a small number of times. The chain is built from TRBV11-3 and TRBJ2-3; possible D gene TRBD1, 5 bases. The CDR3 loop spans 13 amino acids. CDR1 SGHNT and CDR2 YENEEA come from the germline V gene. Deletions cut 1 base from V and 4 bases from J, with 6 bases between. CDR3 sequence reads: CASSLGQPDTQYF. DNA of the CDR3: TGTGCCAGCAGCTTAGGACAGCCAGATACGCAGTATTTT.

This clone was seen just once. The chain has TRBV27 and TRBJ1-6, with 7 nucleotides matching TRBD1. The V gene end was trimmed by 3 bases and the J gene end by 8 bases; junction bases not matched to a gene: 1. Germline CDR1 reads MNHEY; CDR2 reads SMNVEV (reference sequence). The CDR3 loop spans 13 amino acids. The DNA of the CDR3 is TGTGCCAGCAGTTTCAGGGGGGATTCACCCCTCCACTTT. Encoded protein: CASSFRGDSPLHF.

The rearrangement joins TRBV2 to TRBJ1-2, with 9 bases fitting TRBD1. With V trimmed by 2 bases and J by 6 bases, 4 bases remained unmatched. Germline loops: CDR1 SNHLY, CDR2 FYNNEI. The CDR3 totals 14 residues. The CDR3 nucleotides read TGTGCCAGCAGTGAACGGACAGGGGCGGATGGCTACACCTTC. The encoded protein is CASSERTGADGYTF.

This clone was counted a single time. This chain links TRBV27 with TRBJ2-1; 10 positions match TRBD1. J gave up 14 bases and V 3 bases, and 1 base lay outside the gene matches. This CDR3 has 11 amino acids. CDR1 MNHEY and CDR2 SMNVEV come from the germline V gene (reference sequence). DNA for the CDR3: TGTGCCAGCAGTTTTGGACAGGGGGAGTTCTTC. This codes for CASSFGQGEFF.

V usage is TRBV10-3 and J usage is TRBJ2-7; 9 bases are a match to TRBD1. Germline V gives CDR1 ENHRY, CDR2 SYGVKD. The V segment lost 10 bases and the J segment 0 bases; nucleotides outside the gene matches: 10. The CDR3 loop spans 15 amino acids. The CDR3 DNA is TGTGCCACCGGACAACAGGGGGCAGGCTCCTACGAGCAGTACTTC. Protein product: CATGQQGAGSYEQYF.

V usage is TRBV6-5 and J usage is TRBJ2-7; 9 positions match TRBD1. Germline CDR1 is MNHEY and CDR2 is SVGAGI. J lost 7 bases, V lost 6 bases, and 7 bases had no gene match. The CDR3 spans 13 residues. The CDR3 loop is CASRPGQGKEQYF. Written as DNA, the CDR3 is TGTGCCAGCAGACCGGGACAGGGCAAGGAGCAGTACTTC.